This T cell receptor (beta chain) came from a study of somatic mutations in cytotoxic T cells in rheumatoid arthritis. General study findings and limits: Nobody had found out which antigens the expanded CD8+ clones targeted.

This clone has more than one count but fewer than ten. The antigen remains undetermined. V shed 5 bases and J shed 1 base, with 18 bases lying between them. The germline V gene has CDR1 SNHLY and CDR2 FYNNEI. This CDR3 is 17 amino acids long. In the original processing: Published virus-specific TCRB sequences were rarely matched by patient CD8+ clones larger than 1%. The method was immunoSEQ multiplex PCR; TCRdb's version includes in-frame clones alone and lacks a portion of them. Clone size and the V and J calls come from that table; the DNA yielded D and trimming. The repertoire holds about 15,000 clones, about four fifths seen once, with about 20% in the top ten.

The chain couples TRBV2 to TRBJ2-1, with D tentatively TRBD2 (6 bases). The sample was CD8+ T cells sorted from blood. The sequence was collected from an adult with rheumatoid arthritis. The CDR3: CASSNPYAAGSYNEQFF. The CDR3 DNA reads TGTGCCAGCAGTAATCCTTATGCGGCGGGGTCCTACAATGAGCAGTTCTTC. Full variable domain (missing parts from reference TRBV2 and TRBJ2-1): EPEVTQTPSHQVTQMGQEVILRCVPISNHLYFYWYRQILGQKVEFLVSFYNNEISEKSEIFDDQFSVERPDGSNFTLKIRSTKLEDSAMYFCASSNPYAAGSYNEQFFGPGTRLTVL.